This TCR beta chain is drawn from a study of blood T cell repertoires in COVID-19. Study-level information: Whether acute or convalescent, the COVID-19 samples came from the United States, Italy and Spain. In each case, the material was cDNA or gDNA derived from T cells, B-cell-depleted T cells, or PBMCs.

In the authors' workflow: Amplification with reference gene primers provided the estimates of nucleated cell counts. Produced via immunoSEQ multiplex PCR; TCRdb's table is partial and in-frame only. V and J calls and clone size follow that table, whereas D and trimming were derived from the DNA. The profile shows a few hundred thousand clones, about 90% of them singletons. V lost 6 bases, J lost 2 bases, and 6 bases stayed unmatched. This CDR3 has 14 residues. CDR1 MNHEY and CDR2 SVGAGI come from the germline V gene. The sequence was obtained from a man older than 75 with acute or convalescent COVID-19. The V and J genes are TRBV6-5 and TRBJ1-1; 7 positions agree with TRBD1. The sample consisted of peripheral blood. The CDR3 reads CASREGQRNTEAFF. For the CDR3, the DNA is TGTGCCAGCAGGGAGGGACAGAGAAACACTGAAGCTTTCTTT.